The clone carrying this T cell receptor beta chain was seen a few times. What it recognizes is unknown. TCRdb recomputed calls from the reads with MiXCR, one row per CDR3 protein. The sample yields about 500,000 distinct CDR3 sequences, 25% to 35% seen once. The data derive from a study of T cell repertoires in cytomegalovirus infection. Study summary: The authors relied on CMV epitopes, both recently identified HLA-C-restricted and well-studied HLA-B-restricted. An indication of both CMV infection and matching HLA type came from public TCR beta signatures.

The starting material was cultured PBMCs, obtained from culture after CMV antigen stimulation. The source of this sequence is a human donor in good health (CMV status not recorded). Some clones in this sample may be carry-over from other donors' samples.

Written as DNA, the CDR3 is TGTGCCAGCAGTCCTCATTCAACAGGGGTAACAGTGCAGCCCCAGCATTTT. It is translated as CASSPHSTGVTVQPQHF. The rearrangement joins TRBV27 to TRBJ1-5, with 7 bases identical to TRBD1. V was clipped by 5 bases and J by 7 bases; unmatched bases: 17. From germline, CDR1 is MNHEY and CDR2 SMNVEV (reference sequence). The CDR3 covers 17 residues.